Below, 30 T cell receptor beta chains from the same sample are listed, as sequenced in a study of shared clonotypes between healthy human individuals (dated by TCRdb to about 2020). Receptors were amplified or captured by the immunoSEQ multiplex PCR assay. In TCRdb, the immuneACCESS table is reduced to in-frame sequences with V and J assigned. These tables do not hold every clone; where another copy was compared, an unresolved V gene accounts for under half, and the others remain unexplained. Here the sample has roughly 2,500,000 clones; 80% to 95% occur a single time. 0.36% of the sample rests with the top ten. Sequencing was performed on naive CD4+ T cells from PBMCs. The cell subset or site label for this specimen denotes: CD45RA+ positively selected. The receptors derive from a man aged 18 to 35 in good health. Some clones in this sample may be carry-over from other donors' samples.

V is TRBV10-3 and J is TRBJ2-3, with 11 bases identical to TRBD2. The V segment lost 6 bases and the J segment 0 bases; nucleotides outside the gene matches: 11. Germline-derived CDR1 and CDR2 are ENHRY and SYGVKD. CDR3 length equals 18 residues. CDR3 residues: CAIRDSRLAGTSTDTQYF. The DNA for the CDR3 is TGTGCCATCAGGGACTCCCGACTAGCGGGAACCAGCACAGATACGCAGTATTTT.

The rearrangement uses TRBV19 and TRBJ1-4; no clear D gene. V lost 3 bases to trimming and J lost 4 bases, with 6 bases between them. CDR1 is LNHDA and CDR2 is SQIVND in the germline V gene (reference sequence). CDR3 length: 13 residues. This CDR3 is CASSIMGNEKLFF. The CDR3 nucleotides read TGTGCCAGTAGTATCATGGGTAATGAAAAACTGTTTTTT. Filled out from reference TRBV19 and TRBJ1-4, the complete variable domain reads DGGITQSPKYLFRKEGQNVTLSCEQNLNHDAMYWYRQDPGQGLRLIYYSQIVNDFQKGDIAEGYSVSREKKESFPLTVTSAQKNPTAFYLCASSIMGNEKLFFGSGTQLSVL.

This clone was picked up a small number of times. The chain joins TRBV4-3 to TRBJ2-3; D gene unclear. The CDR3 sequence is 13 residues long. Germline CDR1 is LGHNA and CDR2 is YSLEER. V lost 3 bases and J 2 bases, leaving 6 bases between the germline ends. This CDR3 reads CASSQAFTDTQYF. The CDR3 region has the DNA TGCGCCAGCAGCCAGGCTTTCACAGATACGCAGTATTTT.

The chain combines TRBV5-1 with TRBJ2-7, with D uncertain. The CDR3 loop spans 13 amino acids. Trimming cost V 2 bases and J 0 bases, with 6 bases left between them. Germline CDR1 reads SGHRS; CDR2 reads YFSETQ. DNA of the CDR3: TGCGCCAGCAGCTTACGCAACTCCTACGAGCAGTACTTC. Encoded protein: CASSLRNSYEQYF.

The chain combines TRBV7-5 with TRBJ1-1; the table's D call of TRBD1 was not tested on the DNA. TRBV7-5 is tagged as a pseudogene. The CDR3 is 12 residues long. Here the CDR3 DNA reads TGTGACCCAAACAGGGGGAACACTGAAGCTTTCTTT. Amino acid sequence: CDPNRGNTEAFF.

The chain uses TRBV6-1 and TRBJ2-1; D not certain. Trimming cost V 2 bases and J 10 bases, with 6 bases left between them. The CDR3 sequence is 11 residues long. Germline CDR1 is MNHNS and CDR2 is SASEGT. The CDR3 DNA is TGTGCCAGCAGTGAACGTTACGAGCAGTTCTTC. Translation: CASSERYEQFF.

V usage is TRBV5-1 and J usage is TRBJ2-5; TRBD2 agrees at 12 bases. V lost 2 bases and J lost 7; bases outside the gene matches: 6. Germline lookup yields CDR1 SGHRS and CDR2 YFSETQ. The CDR3 runs to 15 residues. The CDR3 here is CASSFLAGGPGTQYF. The DNA of the CDR3 is TGCGCCAGCAGCTTCCTAGCGGGAGGGCCCGGGACCCAGTACTTC.

The chain carries TRBV5-4 and TRBJ1-1, with unresolved D. The germline V gene has CDR1 SGHNT and CDR2 YYREEE (reference sequence). Trimming cost V 4 bases and J 1 base, with 14 bases left between them. The CDR3 is 15 amino acids. The CDR3 bases are TGTGCCAGCAGCACTCGGACCTATTCGAACACTGAAGCTTTCTTT. Translated: CASSTRTYSNTEAFF.

The chain links TRBV6-5 to TRBJ2-3; the D gene is possibly TRBD1 (6 bases). The CDR3 has 15 residues. Germline-derived CDR1 and CDR2 are MNHEY and SVGAGI. The V and J ends lost 1 base and 0 bases respectively, with 8 bases between them. CDR3 in amino acids: CASSYFGTSTDTQYF. The CDR3 DNA sequence: TGTGCCAGCAGTTACTTTGGGACAAGCACAGATACGCAGTATTTT.

The rearrangement joins TRBV5-1 to TRBJ2-5; a possible D gene is TRBD1 (5 bases). Germline V gives CDR1 SGHRS, CDR2 YFSETQ. V dropped 3 bases and J dropped 1 base, with 13 bases sitting between them. The CDR3 spans 15 residues. The chain's CDR3 is CASSSLGQGQETQYF. The CDR3 DNA follows: TGCGCCAGCAGCTCGTTGGGGCAGGGCCAAGAGACCCAGTACTTC.

The CDR3 DNA follows: TGTGCCATCAGTGTTTCGGCGGGACTAGCGGGCTACAATGAGCAGTTCTTC. It is translated as CAISVSAGLAGYNEQFF. The chain employs TRBV10-3 and TRBJ2-1, with 12 bases lining up with TRBD2. This CDR3 is built from 17 residues. J gave up 3 bases and V 4 bases, and 7 bases lay outside the gene matches. The germline V gene has CDR1 ENHRY and CDR2 SYGVKD.

The chain has TRBV14 and TRBJ2-5, with 7 bases fitting TRBD1. This CDR3 contains 19 residues. V was pared by 0 bases and J by 3 bases, with 16 bases of the junction left unmatched. The germline CDR1 and CDR2 sequences are SGHDN and FVKESK. The DNA of the CDR3 is TGTGCCAGCAGCCAAGAAAGTGGTACAGGGGCTCCCCCAAAAGAGACCCAGTACTTC. Translated: CASSQESGTGAPPKETQYF.

The chain joins TRBV5-6 to TRBJ2-7; 7 bases align to TRBD2. J lost 1 base, V lost 7 bases, and 11 bases had no gene match. Germline V gene lookup returns CDR1 SGHDT and CDR2 YYEEEE. The CDR3 contains 15 residues. The DNA of the CDR3 is TGTGCCAGCGGTCAAAGGCGGGGGTTTTCCTACGAGCAGTACTTC. This gives the protein CASGQRRGFSYEQYF.

The CDR3 region has the DNA TGCGCCAGCGGGCGTCCAACTAATGAAAAACTGTTTTTT. Amino acids: CASGRPTNEKLFF. The chain uses TRBV23-1 and TRBJ1-4; the D is unclear. TRBV23-1 is known as an ORF, though its function is uncertain. CDR3 length equals 13 residues. Deletions cut 8 bases from V and 0 bases from J, with 7 bases between.

The CDR3 sequence: CASSLSAATDRGQWLEQYF. DNA for the CDR3: TGCGCCAGCAGCTTGTCCGCCGCAACAGACAGGGGGCAGTGGCTCGAGCAGTACTTC. The J gene is TRBJ2-7, the V gene TRBV5-1; TRBD1 matches at 10 bases. J gave up 6 bases and V 1 base, and 19 bases lay outside the gene matches. This CDR3 contains 19 residues. The germline CDR1 and CDR2 sequences are SGHRS and YFSETQ.

V gene TRBV4-1 combines with J gene TRBJ2-7; D is undetermined. V was clipped by 0 bases and J by 4 bases, with 16 bases between them. Germline V gene data show CDR1 as MGHRA and CDR2 as YSYEKL. The CDR3 extends over 16 amino acids. The CDR3 DNA follows: TGCGCCAGCAGCCAAGATCTGAGTGCCGGGTTATACGAGCAGTACTTC. It encodes CASSQDLSAGLYEQYF.

This clone was picked up one time. The chain uses TRBV2 and TRBJ1-5; tentative D call: TRBD1 (5 bases). The germline V gene has CDR1 SNHLY and CDR2 FYNNEI. The CDR3 has 14 amino acids. With 3 bases removed from V and 1 base from J, the gap between germline ends came to 7 bases. The CDR3 here is CASSDRVSNQPQHF. The CDR3, as DNA: TGTGCCAGCAGTGACAGGGTGAGCAATCAGCCCCAGCATTTT. The full variable domain, in which reference TRBV2 and TRBJ1-5 provide the parts outside the CDR3, is EPEVTQTPSHQVTQMGQEVILRCVPISNHLYFYWYRQILGQKVEFLVSFYNNEISEKSEIFDDQFSVERPDGSNFTLKIRSTKLEDSAMYFCASSDRVSNQPQHFGDGTRLSIL.

J is TRBJ2-3 and V is TRBV2; 9 bases align to TRBD1. V dropped 4 bases and J dropped 7; count of bases not matched to a gene: 12. Per the germline V gene, CDR1 is SNHLY and CDR2 is FYNNEI. The CDR3 has 16 amino acids. As DNA, the CDR3 is TGTGCCAGCAGTGGAAGAGGGACAGGGCGGGTGTATACGCAGTATTTT. This encodes CASSGRGTGRVYTQYF.

This rearrangement joins TRBV28 to TRBJ1-3, with D hard to call. CDR3 length equals 14 residues. Germline V gene lookup returns CDR1 MDHEN and CDR2 SYDVKM. The V gene lost 3 bases and the J gene lost 4 bases, with 10 bases spanning the gap. The CDR3 sequence: CASSFAEQGNTIYF. For the CDR3, the DNA is TGTGCCAGCAGTTTTGCAGAGCAGGGAAACACCATATATTTT.

This clone was observed a handful of times. This chain links TRBV28 with TRBJ1-1; D is perhaps TRBD1 (5 bases). This CDR3 has 13 residues. Germline loops: CDR1 MDHEN, CDR2 SYDVKM. The V end lost 6 bases, the J end lost 1 base, and 9 bases lay between the germline ends. This chain's CDR3 is CASSPTANTEAFF. The CDR3 nucleotides are TGTGCCAGCAGCCCGACAGCGAACACTGAAGCTTTCTTT.

This rearrangement joins TRBV5-4 to TRBJ2-7; no definite D call. CDR3 length: 15 residues. CDR1 and CDR2 (germline): SGHNT, YYREEE (reference sequence). V lost 0 bases, J lost 0 bases, and 10 bases lay in between. CDR3 sequence (DNA): TGTGCCAGCAGCTTGGGTGGCAGCCTCTCCTACGAGCAGTACTTC. Residues: CASSLGGSLSYEQYF. Together with reference TRBV5-4 and TRBJ2-7, the CDR3 gives the full variable domain: ETGVTQSPTHLIKTRGQQVTLRCSSQSGHNTVSWYQQALGQGPQFIFQYYREEENGRGNFPPRFSGLQFPNYSSELNVNALELDDSALYLCASSLGGSLSYEQYFGPGTRLTVT.

This chain uses TRBV6-1 with TRBJ2-1, with D maybe TRBD2 (6 bases). Trimming cost V 5 bases and J 0 bases, with 11 bases left between them. The CDR3 sequence is 15 residues long. CDR1 MNHNS and CDR2 SASEGT come from the germline V gene. In nucleotides, the CDR3 is TGTGCCAGCAGTCTTAGCGGTAGCTCCTACAATGAGCAGTTCTTC. Its translation is CASSLSGSSYNEQFF.

Regarding this clone: In the same sample, other DNA sequences code for this CDR3. The chain uses TRBV5-1 and TRBJ2-5; D remains unclear. Per germline, CDR1 SGHRS and CDR2 YFSETQ. The V end lost 2 bases, the J end lost 2 bases, and 7 bases lay between the germline ends. The CDR3 totals 13 residues. As DNA, the CDR3 is TGCGCCAGCAGCTTCTACAGACAAGAGACCCAGTACTTC. Its translation: CASSFYRQETQYF.

This CDR3 is CASSQDGWEGLNEQYF. The CDR3 DNA reads TGTGCCAGCAGCCAAGATGGGTGGGAGGGCCTTAACGAGCAGTACTTC. The J gene is TRBJ2-7, the V gene TRBV4-2; 7 positions match TRBD2. CDR3 length equals 16 residues. Germline loops: CDR1 LGHNA, CDR2 YNFKEQ. The J segment lost 5 bases and the V segment lost 0 bases, leaving 10 bases of the junction unmatched.

The chain employs TRBV18 and TRBJ1-4; TRBD1 agrees at 8 bases. Germline CDR1 reads KGHSH; CDR2 reads LQKENI. The CDR3 has 15 residues. V shed 0 bases, J shed 8 bases, and the junction held 5 bases outside the gene matches. The CDR3 reads CASSPPGQAAEKLFF. CDR3 in DNA: TGTGCCAGCTCACCACCGGGACAGGCCGCCGAAAAACTGTTTTTT.

V is TRBV5-6 and J is TRBJ2-3; D gene unclear. This CDR3 comprises 16 residues. Per germline, CDR1 SGHDT and CDR2 YYEEEE. V lost 2 bases and J 3 bases, leaving 16 bases between the germline ends. In nucleotides, the CDR3 is TGTGCCAGCAGCTTTATGAGAGTACTTAGTACAGATACGCAGTATTTT. It is translated as CASSFMRVLSTDTQYF.

The chain uses TRBV7-7 and TRBJ2-2; 7 bases are a match to TRBD2. With 5 bases clipped from V and 4 bases from J, the junction kept 7 bases outside the gene matches. Germline V gene lookup returns CDR1 SSHAT and CDR2 FNYEAQ (reference sequence). The CDR3 loop spans 15 amino acids. The CDR3 loop reads CASSRGDPGTGELFF. CDR3 nucleotides: TGTGCCAGCAGCCGGGGGGACCCCGGCACCGGGGAGCTGTTTTTT.

The genes are TRBV7-9 and TRBJ2-2; tentative D call: TRBD1 (5 bases). Trimming left V 2 bases short and J 0 bases short, with 16 bases between. Germline V CDR1 and CDR2: SEHNR, FQNEAQ (reference sequence). The CDR3 has 18 amino acids. The CDR3 DNA reads TGTGCCAGCAGCTTAAGATGGTTTGAGACAGCGAACACCGGGGAGCTGTTTTTT. This encodes CASSLRWFETANTGELFF. The full variable domain, with the rest looked up from reference TRBV7-9 and TRBJ2-2, is DTGVSQNPRHKITKRGQNVTFRCDPISEHNRLYWYRQTLGQGPEFLTYFQNEAQLEKSRLLSDRFSAERPKGSFSTLEIQRTEQGDSAMYLCASSLRWFETANTGELFFGEGSRLTVL.

This chain connects TRBV5-1 to TRBJ2-6, with D perhaps TRBD1 (5 bases). V was pared by 2 bases and J by 2 bases, with 8 bases between. This CDR3 comprises 15 residues. Germline-derived CDR1 and CDR2 are SGHRS and YFSETQ. CDR3 DNA sequence: TGCGCCAGCAGCTTAGGGGTTACTGGGGCCAACGTCCTGACTTTC. Translated: CASSLGVTGANVLTF.

This clone was seen just once. This chain uses TRBV5-1 with TRBJ2-3; possible D gene TRBD2, 6 bases. The V and J ends lost 0 bases and 2 bases respectively, with 13 bases between them. The CDR3 has 16 amino acids. CDR1 is SGHRS and CDR2 is YFSETQ in the germline V gene. The CDR3 here is CASSLGAVAATDTQYF. The CDR3 DNA reads as TGCGCCAGCAGCTTGGGGGCAGTAGCGGCCACAGATACGCAGTATTTT.